One and the same sample provided the 21 T cell receptor beta chains below, sequenced in a study of blood T cell repertoires in COVID-19. Repertoires were generated with immunoSEQ multiplex PCR, while TCRdb's copy carries only in-frame clones and drops some. The table shows about 160,000 clones, with roughly 80% occurring only once. Material for sequencing was PBMCs or T cells enriched from blood (not recorded which). The receptors shown here come from a middle-aged woman with acute COVID-19.

The chain employs TRBV7-6 and TRBJ1-1; the match to TRBD1 covers 10 bases. The CDR3 is 18 amino acids. Germline-derived CDR1 and CDR2 are SGHVS and FNYEAQ. V lost 2 bases to trimming and J lost 4 bases; unmatched junction nucleotides: 13. CDR3 bases: TGTGCCAGCAGCTTAAGTACCGGGACAGGGGTTTTAGGCACTGAAGCTTTCTTT. Residues: CASSLSTGTGVLGTEAFF.

This clone was seen only a few times. The chain joins TRBV5-1 to TRBJ2-3; D is ambiguous. This CDR3 comprises 16 residues. CDR1 is SGHRS, CDR2 YFSETQ, per germline. The V end was cut by 0 bases, the J end by 0 bases, with 11 bases between. The CDR3 reads CASSLEALTSTDTQYF. Written as DNA, the CDR3 is TGCGCCAGCAGCTTGGAGGCTCTGACTAGCACAGATACGCAGTATTTT.

The J gene is TRBJ2-2, the V gene TRBV24-1; TRBD2 agrees at 8 bases. The CDR3 consists of 18 residues. CDR1 is KGHDR, CDR2 SFDVKD, per germline. After removal of 5 bases from V and 6 bases from J, the junction contained 16 bases not matched to a gene. This chain's CDR3 is CATSVVAGIKGGAGELFF. For the CDR3, the DNA is TGTGCCACCAGTGTGGTAGCGGGAATAAAAGGGGGAGCCGGGGAGCTGTTTTTT.

This chain links TRBV6-1 with TRBJ2-3, with 12 bases matching TRBD2. Germline CDR1 is MNHNS and CDR2 is SASEGT. CDR3 length: 17 amino acids. V shed 4 bases and J 4 bases; nucleotides not matched to a gene: 9. In DNA form, the CDR3 reads TGTGCCAGCAGTGGCCTGGGACTAGCGGGTCTCGCAGATACGCAGTATTTT. It is translated as CASSGLGLAGLADTQYF.

The sample holds one count of this clone. The V call is TRBV29-1, the J call TRBJ2-3; possible D gene TRBD1, 5 bases. This CDR3 comprises 11 residues. With 8 bases removed from V and 7 bases from J, the gap between germline ends came to 13 bases. CDR1 is SQVTM, CDR2 ANQGSEA, per germline. Written as DNA, the CDR3 is TGCAGCTACCTTGGGGCCTATACGCAGTATTTT. The encoded protein is CSYLGAYTQYF.

The chain recombines TRBV6-1 with TRBJ1-2; 10 positions agree with TRBD1. The V gene end was trimmed by 1 base and the J gene end by 8 bases; junction bases not matched to a gene: 4. Per the germline V gene, CDR1 is MNHNS and CDR2 is SASEGT. This CDR3 spans 14 amino acids. As DNA, the CDR3 is TGTGCCAGCAGTGAAGTAGGGACAGGGGTGGGCTACACCTTC. Protein product: CASSEVGTGVGYTF.

The chain recombines TRBV7-8 with TRBJ2-7; 10 nucleotides match TRBD2. CDR1 and CDR2 (germline): SGHVS, FQNEAQ. The CDR3 consists of 14 residues. V lost 3 bases, J lost 5 bases, and 4 bases stayed unmatched. CDR3 sequence reads: CASSLGTSVNEQYF. Written as DNA, the CDR3 is TGTGCCAGCAGCTTGGGGACTAGCGTTAACGAGCAGTACTTC.

The chain couples TRBV18 to TRBJ2-4; D gene ambiguous. The CDR3 consists of 17 residues. Per germline, CDR1 KGHSH and CDR2 LQKENI. V was shortened by 0 bases and J by 3 bases, with 15 bases between the two germline ends. The CDR3 is CASSPPAGPLGKNIQYF. The CDR3 DNA reads as TGTGCCAGCTCACCACCGGCAGGTCCATTGGGCAAAAACATTCAGTACTTC.

The chain links TRBV7-3 to TRBJ2-2; no definite D call. The CDR3 has 16 residues. Germline loops: CDR1 SGHTA, CDR2 FQGTGA. V lost 6 bases to trimming and J lost 0 bases, with 14 bases between them. CDR3 bases: TGTGCCAGCAGTTCCAATGGGCCTGCGAACACCGGGGAGCTGTTTTTT. This gives the protein CASSSNGPANTGELFF.

CDR3 residues: CASTSGGWYTEAFF. Here the CDR3 DNA reads TGTGCCAGCACCTCGGGTGGGTGGTACACTGAAGCTTTCTTT. This chain links TRBV28 with TRBJ1-1; no definite D call. Germline-derived CDR1 and CDR2 are MDHEN and SYDVKM. The CDR3 has 14 residues. The ends were cut back, 7 bases at V and 3 bases at J, with 15 bases in the middle. Looking up the rest from reference TRBV28 and TRBJ1-1 gives the full variable domain: DVKVTQSSRYLVKRTGEKVFLECVQDMDHENMFWYRQDPGLGLRLIYFSYDVKMKEKGDIPEGYSVSREKKERFSLILESASTNQTSMYLCASTSGGWYTEAFFGQGTRLTVV.

The sample holds a few counts of this clone. The chain links TRBV7-2 to TRBJ1-5; weak D call: TRBD1 (6 bases). The CDR3 is 13 residues long. The germline V and J ends were trimmed by 4 bases and 5 bases, with 9 bases remaining between them. Per germline, CDR1 SGHTA and CDR2 FQGNSA. DNA for the CDR3: TGTGCCAGCAGCTCCCGGACAGATCAGCCCCAGCATTTT. Translated: CASSSRTDQPQHF.

Ten or more counts support this clone. This chain links TRBV11-2 with TRBJ2-4; D perhaps matches TRBD1 (6 bases). Germline V CDR1 and CDR2: SGHAT, FQNNGV. The CDR3 consists of 16 residues. V lost 5 bases and J lost 1, with 15 bases in between. CDR3 region: CASSPEPGHAKNIQYF. The CDR3, as DNA: TGTGCCAGCAGCCCCGAACCGGGACATGCCAAAAACATTCAGTACTTC.

Only one count was recorded for this clone. The chain combines TRBV12-5 with TRBJ2-6; tentative D call: TRBD1 (5 bases). The CDR3 totals 15 residues. Germline V CDR1 and CDR2: LGHNT, FRNRAP. The V and J ends lost 6 bases and 2 bases respectively, with 11 bases between them. CDR3 sequence reads: CASGQQVAGANVLTF. In DNA form, the CDR3 reads TGTGCTAGTGGGCAACAGGTCGCTGGGGCCAACGTCCTGACTTTC.

This chain connects TRBV6-1 to TRBJ2-2; 11 bases map to TRBD1. Germline CDR1 and CDR2: MNHNS and SASEGT. The CDR3 sequence is 17 residues long. The V segment lost 3 bases and the J segment 3 bases; nucleotides outside the gene matches: 6. The CDR3 nucleotides are TGTGCCAGCAGTGACGGACAGGGGGCGTTTTACACCGGGGAGCTGTTTTTT. It yields the protein CASSDGQGAFYTGELFF.

The chain carries TRBV7-9 and TRBJ2-6, with D perhaps TRBD1 (6 bases). The CDR3 loop spans 19 amino acids. Trimming pared 2 bases from V and 2 bases from J, leaving 19 bases between. Germline values: CDR1 SEHNR, CDR2 FQNEAQ (reference sequence). CDR3 residues: CASSLSFQGKRPGANVLTF. The CDR3 region has the DNA TGTGCCAGCAGCTTATCCTTTCAGGGGAAGAGGCCTGGGGCCAACGTCCTGACTTTC.

The chain recombines TRBV7-9 with TRBJ1-6; D might be TRBD1 (5 bases). This CDR3 region has 14 residues. The V and J ends lost 6 bases and 5 bases respectively, with 11 bases between them. CDR1 is SEHNR, CDR2 FQNEAQ, per germline (reference sequence). The CDR3 region has the DNA TGTGCCAGCAGATCAGGACAAAATAATTCACCCCTCCACTTT. Amino acids: CASRSGQNNSPLHF.

The CDR3 bases are TGTGCCAGTAGTATAGGCGGGACAGCTTATGGCTACACCTTC. It specifies CASSIGGTAYGYTF. The V gene is TRBV19, the J gene TRBJ1-2; 7 bases align to TRBD1. V trimming: 1 base; J trimming: 5 bases; junction bases outside the gene matches: 4. Per germline, CDR1 LNHDA and CDR2 SQIVND (reference sequence). CDR3 length equals 14 residues.

The J gene is TRBJ2-5, the V gene TRBV30; D possibly corresponds to TRBD2 (6 bases). Germline CDR1 is GTSNPN and CDR2 is SVGIG (reference sequence). There are 17 residues in the CDR3. V lost 6 bases and J 0 bases, leaving 23 bases between the germline ends. CDR3 sequence: CACVFSWTNSYQETQYF. CDR3 in DNA: TGTGCCTGCGTCTTTAGTTGGACTAACTCTTACCAAGAGACCCAGTACTTC. The full variable domain, with the rest looked up from reference TRBV30 and TRBJ2-5, is SQTIHQWPATLVQPVGSPLSLECTVEGTSNPNLYWYRQAAGRGLQLLFYSVGIGQISSEVPQNLSASRPQDRQFILSSKKLLLSDSGFYLCACVFSWTNSYQETQYFGPGTRLLVL.

This chain connects TRBV9 to TRBJ1-2; 7 nucleotides align to TRBD1. The CDR3 contains 14 residues. Germline CDR1 reads SGDLS; CDR2 reads YYNGEE. V was clipped by 3 bases and J by 9 bases; unmatched bases: 11. The CDR3 nucleotides are TGTGCCAGCAGCGCTCCCCGGACAGGCGCGAGCTACACCTTC. It yields the protein CASSAPRTGASYTF.

This clone was detected only a few times. V is TRBV2 and J is TRBJ1-4, with TRBD1 identical over 7 bases. Germline CDR1 SNHLY, CDR2 FYNNEI. V shed 0 bases and J 7 bases; nucleotides not matched to a gene: 8. The CDR3 extends over 16 amino acids. Here the CDR3 reads CASSEALTGLGEKLFF. As DNA, the CDR3 is TGTGCCAGCAGTGAAGCCCTGACAGGGTTGGGTGAAAAACTGTTTTTT.

V is TRBV5-1 and J is TRBJ2-1, with D possibly being TRBD2 (5 bases). Germline V gene data show CDR1 as SGHRS and CDR2 as YFSETQ. V was cut by 5 bases and J by 0 bases, with 15 bases left in between. The CDR3 contains 16 residues. In DNA, the CDR3 is TGCGCCAGCAGGGCTAGGGAGCGACACTCCTACAATGAGCAGTTCTTC. This sequence encodes CASRARERHSYNEQFF.